This T cell receptor beta chain came from a study of identifying expanded T cells in peripheral blood. The study's findings and limits: Clone count variance between approximately 2-week samples rose with total template count. About 1.2 clones differed between technical replicates, versus about 16 and 19 over time.

Produced via immunoSEQ multiplex PCR; TCRdb's table is partial and in-frame only. The data show over 90,000 clones, with about 91% seen just once and 13% to 15% held by the top ten. V was trimmed by 0 bases and J by 6 bases, leaving 13 bases between them. CDR3 length: 14 residues. Germline V gene sequence: CDR1 SQVTM, CDR2 ANQGSEA. Notes on this clone: Its target is unknown.

J is TRBJ2-3 and V is TRBV29-1; D gene unclear. The receptor was derived from a person between 18 and 75 years old in good health. The specimen was blood. The CDR3 DNA reads as TGCAGCGTTGAAGATTTTTCTGGGCACGATACGCAGTATTTT. As protein: CSVEDFSGHDTQYF.